The sequence of this T cell receptor beta chain was determined in a study of beta chain features in type 1 diabetes. Overall study results and limits: The similarity of naive, central memory and Treg TCRB repertoires appeared greater among patients than among healthy donors. Moderate but significant shortening of TCRB CDR3s was recorded in all four CD4+ subsets from Type 1 diabetes patients.

This clone has ten or more counts. The target antigen is unknown. TCRB transcripts that were expressed got sequenced, as all of the isolated RNA had been reverse transcribed. It was found that naive, central memory and regulatory T cell samples averaged about 3.57 million reads. The repertoire was sequenced with immunoSEQ multiplex PCR; TCRdb's copy has only in-frame clones and lacks some. This sample yields 400,000 or so clones, of which over 9% are seen a single time; around 0.66% belongs to the top ten. V lost 7 bases and J 8 bases, leaving 14 bases between the germline ends. The CDR3 is 13 amino acids. Per the germline V gene, CDR1 is MDHEN and CDR2 is SYDVKM. Sorting that relied on CD45RO/CCR7/CD25/CD127/CD95/CD27 yielded CD4+ naive, central memory, regulatory and stem cell-like memory cells.

The chain carries TRBV28 and TRBJ1-4; D gene unclear. Source material: central memory CD4+ T cells from blood. The receptor's source is a young man with type 1 diabetes. CDR3 nucleotides: TGTGCCAGCAATCCTTCGGGCTGGGAAAAACTGTTTTTT. The encoded protein is CASNPSGWEKLFF.